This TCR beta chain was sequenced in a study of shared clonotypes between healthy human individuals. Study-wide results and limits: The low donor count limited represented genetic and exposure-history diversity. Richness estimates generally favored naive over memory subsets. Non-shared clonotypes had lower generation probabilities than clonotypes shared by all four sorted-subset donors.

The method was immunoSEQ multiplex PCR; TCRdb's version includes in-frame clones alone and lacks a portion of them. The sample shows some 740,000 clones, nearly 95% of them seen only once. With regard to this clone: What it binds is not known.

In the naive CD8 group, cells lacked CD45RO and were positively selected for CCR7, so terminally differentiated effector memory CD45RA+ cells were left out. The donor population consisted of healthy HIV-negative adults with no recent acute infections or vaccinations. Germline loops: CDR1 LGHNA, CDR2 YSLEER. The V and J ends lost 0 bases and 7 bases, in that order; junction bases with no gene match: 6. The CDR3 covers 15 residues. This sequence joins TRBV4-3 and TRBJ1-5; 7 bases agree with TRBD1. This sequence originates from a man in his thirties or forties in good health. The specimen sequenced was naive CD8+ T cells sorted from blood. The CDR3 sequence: CASSQDRAGGQPQHF. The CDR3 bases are TGCGCCAGCAGCCAAGATCGGGCAGGGGGGCAGCCCCAGCATTTT.